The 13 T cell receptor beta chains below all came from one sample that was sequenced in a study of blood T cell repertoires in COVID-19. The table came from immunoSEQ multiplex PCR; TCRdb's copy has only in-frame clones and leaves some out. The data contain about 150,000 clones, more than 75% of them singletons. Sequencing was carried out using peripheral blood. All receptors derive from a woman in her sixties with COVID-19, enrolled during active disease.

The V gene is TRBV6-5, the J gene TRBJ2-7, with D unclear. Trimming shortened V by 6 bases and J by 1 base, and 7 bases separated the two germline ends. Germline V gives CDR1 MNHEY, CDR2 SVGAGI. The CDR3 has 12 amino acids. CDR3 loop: CASRRLSYEQYF. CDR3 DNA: TGTGCCAGCAGGCGGCTATCCTACGAGCAGTACTTC.

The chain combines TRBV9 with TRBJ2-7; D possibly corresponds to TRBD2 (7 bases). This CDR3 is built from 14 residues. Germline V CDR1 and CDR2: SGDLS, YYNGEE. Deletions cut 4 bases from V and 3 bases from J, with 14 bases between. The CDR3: CASSPGAGDYEQYF. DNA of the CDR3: TGTGCCAGCAGCCCAGGGGCGGGGGACTACGAGCAGTACTTC.

CDR3 nucleotide sequence: TGTGCCAGCAGTGAGAACAGGCGAACTTTCTTT. Translated: CASSENRRTFF. The chain employs TRBV6-1 and TRBJ1-1, with a weak D call TRBD1 (5 bases). Germline values: CDR1 MNHNS, CDR2 SASEGT. V lost 3 bases and J lost 12, with 11 bases in between. The CDR3 is made up of 11 amino acids.

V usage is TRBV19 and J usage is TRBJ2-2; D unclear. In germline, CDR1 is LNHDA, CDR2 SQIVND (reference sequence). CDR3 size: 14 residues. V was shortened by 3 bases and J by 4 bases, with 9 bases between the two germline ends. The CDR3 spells CASSMSAPTGELFF. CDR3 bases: TGTGCCAGTAGTATGAGCGCCCCCACCGGGGAGCTGTTTTTT.

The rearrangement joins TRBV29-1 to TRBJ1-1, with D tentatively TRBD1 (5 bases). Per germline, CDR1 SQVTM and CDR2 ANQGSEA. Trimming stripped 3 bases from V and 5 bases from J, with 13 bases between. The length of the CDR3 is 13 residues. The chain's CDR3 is CSVERGGSTEAFF. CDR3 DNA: TGCAGCGTTGAGCGGGGGGGTAGTACTGAAGCTTTCTTT.

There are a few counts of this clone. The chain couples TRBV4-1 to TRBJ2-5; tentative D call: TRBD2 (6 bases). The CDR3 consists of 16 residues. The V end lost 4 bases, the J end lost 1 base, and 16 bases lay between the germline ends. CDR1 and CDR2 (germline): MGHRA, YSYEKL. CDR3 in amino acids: CASSPLGGAFQETQYF. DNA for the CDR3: TGCGCCAGCAGCCCCCTAGGAGGGGCCTTCCAAGAGACCCAGTACTTC.

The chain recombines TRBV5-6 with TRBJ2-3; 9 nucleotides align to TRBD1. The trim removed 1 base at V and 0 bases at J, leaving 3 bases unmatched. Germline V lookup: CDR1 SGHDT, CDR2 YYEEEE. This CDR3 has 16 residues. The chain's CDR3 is CASSLLGQGSTDTQYF. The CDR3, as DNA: TGTGCCAGCAGCTTGTTGGGACAGGGAAGCACAGATACGCAGTATTTT.

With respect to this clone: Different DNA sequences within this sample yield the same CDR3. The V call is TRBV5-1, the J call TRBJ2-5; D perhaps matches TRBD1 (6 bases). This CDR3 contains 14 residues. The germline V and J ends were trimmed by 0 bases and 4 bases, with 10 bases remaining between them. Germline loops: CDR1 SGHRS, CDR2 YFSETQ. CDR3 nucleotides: TGCGCCAGCAGCTTGGAGGGCAGGGGAGAGACCCAGTACTTC. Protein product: CASSLEGRGETQYF.

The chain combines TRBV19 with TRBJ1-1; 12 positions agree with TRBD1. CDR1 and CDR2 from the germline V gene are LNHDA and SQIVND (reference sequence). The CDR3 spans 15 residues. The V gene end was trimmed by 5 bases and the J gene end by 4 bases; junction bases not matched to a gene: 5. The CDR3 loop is CASSLGQGASTEAFF. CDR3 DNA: TGTGCCAGTAGTCTGGGACAGGGGGCGAGCACTGAAGCTTTCTTT.

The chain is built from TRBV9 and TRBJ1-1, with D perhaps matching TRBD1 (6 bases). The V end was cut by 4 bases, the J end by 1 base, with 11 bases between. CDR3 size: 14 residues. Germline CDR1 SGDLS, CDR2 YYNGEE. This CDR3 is CASSFGQRNTEAFF. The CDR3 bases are TGTGCCAGCAGCTTCGGACAGAGGAACACTGAAGCTTTCTTT.

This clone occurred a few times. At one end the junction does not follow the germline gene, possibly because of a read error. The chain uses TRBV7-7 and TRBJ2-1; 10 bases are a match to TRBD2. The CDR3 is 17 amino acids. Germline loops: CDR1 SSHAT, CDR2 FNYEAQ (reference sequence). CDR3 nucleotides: TGTGCTAGCAGCCCCCGGGCGGGCACAGCGGGAGGGGTTGAGCAGTTCTTC. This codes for CASSPRAGTAGGVEQFF.

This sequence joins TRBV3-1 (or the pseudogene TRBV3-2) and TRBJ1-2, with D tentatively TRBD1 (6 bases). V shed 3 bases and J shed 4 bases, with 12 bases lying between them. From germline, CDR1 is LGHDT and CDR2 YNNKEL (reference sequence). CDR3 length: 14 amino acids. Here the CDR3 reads CASSHWTAPYGYTF. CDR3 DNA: TGTGCCAGCAGCCATTGGACAGCACCCTATGGCTACACCTTC.

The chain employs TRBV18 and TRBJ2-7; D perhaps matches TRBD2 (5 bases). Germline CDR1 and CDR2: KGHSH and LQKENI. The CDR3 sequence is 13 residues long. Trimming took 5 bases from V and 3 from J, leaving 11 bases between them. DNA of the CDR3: TGTGCCAGCTCAACTAGACAAGGCTACGAGCAGTACGTC. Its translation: CASSTRQGYEQYV.